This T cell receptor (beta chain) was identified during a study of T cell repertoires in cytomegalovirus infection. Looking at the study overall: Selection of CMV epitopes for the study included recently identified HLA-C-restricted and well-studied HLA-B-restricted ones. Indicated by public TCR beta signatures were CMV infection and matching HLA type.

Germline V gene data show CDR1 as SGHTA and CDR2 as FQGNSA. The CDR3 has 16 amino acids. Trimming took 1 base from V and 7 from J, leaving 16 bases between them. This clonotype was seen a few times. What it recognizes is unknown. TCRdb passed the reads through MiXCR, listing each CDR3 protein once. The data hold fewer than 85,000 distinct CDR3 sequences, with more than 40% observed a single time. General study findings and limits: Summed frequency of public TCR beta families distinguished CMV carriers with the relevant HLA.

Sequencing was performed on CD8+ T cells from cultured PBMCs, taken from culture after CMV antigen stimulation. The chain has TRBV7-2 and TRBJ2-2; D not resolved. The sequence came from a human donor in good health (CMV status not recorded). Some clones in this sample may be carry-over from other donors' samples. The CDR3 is CASSLETRRDVGELFF. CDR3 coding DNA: TGTGCCAGCAGCTTAGAGACTCGCCGCGACGTCGGGGAGCTGTTTTTT.